This is a list of T cell receptor beta chains from one sample in a study of shared clonotypes between healthy human individuals. Assay: immunoSEQ multiplex PCR; the TCRdb copy retains only in-frame clones and omits some. The table lists approximately 1.1 million clones, around three quarters of them singletons. The sequencing input was memory CD4+ T cells from PBMCs. The receptors were gathered from a man aged 18-30 years in good health. Some clones in this sample may be carry-over from other donors' samples. The conserved cysteine and the conserved F or W are not part of the CDR3 here. The D gene is left open where the match is weak.

V gene,D gene,J gene,CDR3 protein
TRBV5-1,TRBD2,TRBJ2-2,ASKVGRASGELF
TRBV14,-,TRBJ2-2,ASSQGSLTGELF
TRBV5-1,TRBD2,TRBJ2-1,ASSSGTSGHFSNEQF
TRBV5-6,-,TRBJ1-4,ASSLVQGANEKLF
TRBV6-1,-,TRBJ1-1,ASEAFRNTEAF
TRBV5-4,-,TRBJ1-1,ASSFPRPSGSGNTEAF
TRBV6-1,TRBD2,TRBJ2-7,ASSEVQGQRDFTYEQY
TRBV29-1,-,TRBJ2-7,SVDSGYEQY
TRBV10-3,TRBD2,TRBJ2-7,AISRSQREDPYEQY
TRBV7-3,-,TRBJ2-3,ASSLLILPETSTDTQY
TRBV19,TRBD2,TRBJ2-2,ASVGRRAGELF
TRBV6-1,TRBD1,TRBJ1-4,ASSELGQATNEKLF
TRBV1,-,TRBJ2-2,TSSGQGAPNTGELF
TRBV19,-,TRBJ1-5,ASSIMENQPQH
TRBV28,TRBD1,TRBJ2-3,ASSFSGTGTDTQY
TRBV2,-,TRBJ2-7,ASSVLRTYEQY
TRBV9,-,TRBJ2-1,ASSALAGSSYNEQF
TRBV7-3,TRBD1,TRBJ2-5,ASSLSQGSQTQY
TRBV7-2,-,TRBJ1-4,ASSLAGRVF
TRBV4-1,-,TRBJ1-4,ASSQSQGLGNEKLF
TRBV19,-,TRBJ2-7,ASSPWTFGSYEQY
TRBV5-1,-,TRBJ1-2,ASSLGDRFNYGYT
TRBV18,TRBD1,TRBJ2-2,ASSPGTAHLLELF
TRBV28,-,TRBJ2-3,ASREGTDTQY
TRBV28,TRBD2,TRBJ2-1,ASSLMSGRAPYNEQF
TRBV5-6,-,TRBJ2-7,ASSLTRGAYEQY
TRBV20-1,-,TRBJ2-1,SVRSNEQF
TRBV7-9,-,TRBJ2-2,ASMTWTANTGELF
TRBV27,-,TRBJ2-7,ASKRSRWESYEQY
TRBV9,-,TRBJ1-1,ASSARPGGGTEAF
TRBV27,-,TRBJ2-4,ASSFGED
TRBV9,-,TRBJ1-3,ASSVEGNSGNTIY
TRBV6-5,TRBD1,TRBJ1-3,ASSYDRDERNTIY
TRBV7-2,-,TRBJ2-7,ASSSALGAEQY
TRBV2,-,TRBJ2-5,ASSGDSRETQY
TRBV28,-,TRBJ1-5,ASSILNQPQH
TRBV28,-,TRBJ2-3,ASSHKDTQY
TRBV10-3,-,TRBJ1-1,AIRNLQGLSAAF
TRBV11-2,-,TRBJ2-4,ASSLGALGTKNIQY
TRBV5-1,TRBD1,TRBJ2-7,ASSGQGQLGEQY
TRBV6-6,-,TRBJ2-1,ASRPGGNEQF
TRBV5-1,TRBD1,TRBJ1-1,ASSRTGQMNTEAF
TRBV30,-,TRBJ2-3,AWSVPVPDTQY
TRBV29-1,TRBD1,TRBJ1-2,SVERQGYGYT
TRBV19,-,TRBJ2-2,ASSIDGPYTGELF
TRBV7-8,-,TRBJ2-1,ASSLSGSSYNEQF
TRBV9,-,TRBJ2-3,ASSAYTDTQY
TRBV2,TRBD1,TRBJ2-1,ASSLGGTGNNEQF
TRBV5-1,-,TRBJ2-3,ASSLMSASPPDTQY
TRBV6-4,-,TRBJ1-2,ASSDSWRGGGYT
TRBV5-1,-,TRBJ1-2,ASSLGVSGPNYGYT